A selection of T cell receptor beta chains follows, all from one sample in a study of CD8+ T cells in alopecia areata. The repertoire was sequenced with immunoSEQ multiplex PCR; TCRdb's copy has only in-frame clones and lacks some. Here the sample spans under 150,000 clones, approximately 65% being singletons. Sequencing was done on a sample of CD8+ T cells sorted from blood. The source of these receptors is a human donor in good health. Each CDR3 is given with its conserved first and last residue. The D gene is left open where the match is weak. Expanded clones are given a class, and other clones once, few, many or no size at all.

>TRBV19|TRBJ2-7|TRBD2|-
CASSMRGAAAEQYF
TGTGCCAGTAGTATGCGGGGGGCAGCGGCGGAGCAGTACTTC
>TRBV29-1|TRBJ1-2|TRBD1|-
CSIEGTGYYYGYTF
TGCAGCATCGAGGGGACAGGATATTACTATGGCTACACCTTC
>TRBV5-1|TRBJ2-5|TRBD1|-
CASRPPGQGWETQYF
TGCGCCAGCAGGCCTCCGGGACAGGGTTGGGAGACCCAGTACTTC
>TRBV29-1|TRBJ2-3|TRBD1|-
CSVEGDRGTDTQYF
TGCAGCGTTGAGGGGGACAGGGGCACAGATACGCAGTATTTT
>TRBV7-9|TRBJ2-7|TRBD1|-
CASSTYSLTGGEQYF
TGTGCCAGCAGCACGTATTCGTTGACAGGGGGCGAGCAGTACTTC
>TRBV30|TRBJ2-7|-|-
CAWSVLDEQYF
TGTGCCTGGAGTGTATTGGATGAGCAGTACTTC
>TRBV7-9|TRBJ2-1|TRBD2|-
CASQAGVFNEQFF
TGTGCCAGCCAGGCGGGAGTGTTCAATGAGCAGTTCTTC
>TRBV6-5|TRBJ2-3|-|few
CASSYLGPTDTQYF
TGTGCCAGCAGTTACCTAGGCCCTACAGATACGCAGTATTTT
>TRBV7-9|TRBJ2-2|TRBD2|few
CASSPTSGTHTGELFF
TGTGCCAGCAGCCCCACTAGCGGGACCCACACCGGGGAGCTGTTTTTT
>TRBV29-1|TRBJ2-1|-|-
CSVLTDYNEQFF
TGCAGCGTCCTGACAGACTACAATGAGCAGTTCTTC
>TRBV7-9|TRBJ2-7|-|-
CASSSSQGLQYF
TGTGCCAGCAGCTCGTCTCAGGGACTGCAGTACTTC
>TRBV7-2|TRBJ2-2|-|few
CASSFGITGELFF
TGTGCCAGCAGCTTTGGGATCACCGGGGAGCTGTTTTTT
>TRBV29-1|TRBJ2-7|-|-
CSARRSSYEQYF
TGCAGCGCCCGACGGAGCTCCTACGAGCAGTACTTC
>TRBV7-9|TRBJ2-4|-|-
CASSSLRERNIQYF
TGTGCCAGCAGCTCGCTCCGGGAAAGAAACATTCAGTACTTC
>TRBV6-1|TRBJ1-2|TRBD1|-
CASSDLPGQGKNGYTF
TGTGCCAGCAGTGACCTACCGGGACAGGGGAAAAATGGCTACACCTTC
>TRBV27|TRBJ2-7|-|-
CASSPNALQLALEQYF
TGTGCCAGCAGTCCAAACGCCCTCCAACTAGCTCTCGAGCAGTACTTC
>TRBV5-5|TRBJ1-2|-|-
CASSPWTELNYGYTF
TGTGCCAGCAGCCCATGGACAGAATTAAACTATGGCTACACCTTC
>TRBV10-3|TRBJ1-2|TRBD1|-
CAISESRTGVDGYTF
TGTGCCATCAGTGAGTCGAGGACAGGGGTGGATGGCTACACCTTC
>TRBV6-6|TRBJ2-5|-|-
CASSKAVETQYF
TGTGCCAGCAGTAAAGCGGTTGAGACCCAGTACTTC
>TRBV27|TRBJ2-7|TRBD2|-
CASSPGGGEQYF
TGTGCCAGCAGTCCCGGGGGGGGCGAGCAGTACTTC
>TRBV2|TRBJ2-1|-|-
CASSRPQPGNVYNEQFF
TGTGCCAGCAGTAGACCCCAGCCGGGAAACGTCTACAATGAGCAGTTCTTC
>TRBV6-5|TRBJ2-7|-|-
CASSYGESYEQYF
TGTGCCAGCAGTTACGGGGAATCCTACGAGCAGTACTTC
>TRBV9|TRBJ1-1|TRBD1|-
CASSEQGYLNTEAFF
TGTGCCAGCAGCGAACAGGGGTACCTGAACACTGAAGCTTTCTTT
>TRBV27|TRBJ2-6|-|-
CASAGASGANVLTF
TGTGCCAGCGCAGGGGCCTCTGGGGCCAACGTCCTGACTTTC
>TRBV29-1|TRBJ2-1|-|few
CSVVSGRGSSYNEQFF
TGCAGCGTTGTTAGCGGCAGGGGCAGCTCCTACAATGAGCAGTTCTTC
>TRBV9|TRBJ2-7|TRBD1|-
CASSVSGTGGYEQYF
TGTGCCAGCAGCGTATCAGGGACAGGGGGCTACGAGCAGTACTTC
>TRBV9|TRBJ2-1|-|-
CASSSTQNVNEQFF
TGTGCCAGCAGCTCCACCCAGAATGTCAATGAGCAGTTCTTC
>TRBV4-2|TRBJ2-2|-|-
CASSQASANTGELFF
TGTGCCAGCAGCCAAGCTAGCGCCAACACCGGGGAGCTGTTTTTT
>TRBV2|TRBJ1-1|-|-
CASRPNRVPEAFF
TGTGCCAGCAGGCCTAACAGGGTCCCTGAAGCTTTCTTT
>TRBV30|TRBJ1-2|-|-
CAWSGDLLTDGYTF
TGTGCCTGGAGTGGAGATTTACTTACAGATGGCTACACCTTC
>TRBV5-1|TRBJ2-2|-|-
CASSSYSNTGELFF
TGCGCCAGCAGCTCTTACTCGAACACCGGGGAGCTGTTTTTT
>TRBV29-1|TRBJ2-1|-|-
CSVDGGSSYNEQFF
TGCAGCGTTGACGGGGGAAGCTCCTACAATGAGCAGTTCTTC
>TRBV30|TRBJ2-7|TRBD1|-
CAWSDGTDPLYEQYF
TGTGCCTGGAGCGACGGGACAGATCCACTCTACGAGCAGTACTTC
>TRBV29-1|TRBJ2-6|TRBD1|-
CSVEVRDRGHEVLTF
TGCAGCGTTGAGGTCCGGGACAGGGGACATGAGGTCCTGACTTTC
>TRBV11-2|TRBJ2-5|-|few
CASSLEQTQYF
TGTGCCAGCAGCTTAGAACAGACCCAGTACTTC
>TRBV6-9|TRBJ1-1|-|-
CLVGEAFF
TGCCTGGTGGGTGAAGCTTTCTTT
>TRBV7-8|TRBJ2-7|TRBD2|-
CASSLVLSGLVDEQYF
TGTGCCAGCAGCTTAGTCCTTTCGGGACTAGTTGACGAGCAGTACTTC
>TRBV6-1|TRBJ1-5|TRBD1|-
CASSEAAYTGDSNQPQHF
TGTGCCAGCAGTGAAGCGGCGTACACAGGGGATAGCAATCAGCCCCAGCATTTT
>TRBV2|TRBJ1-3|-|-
CASSEAHVWSGNTIYF
TGTGCCAGCAGTGAAGCGCACGTTTGGTCTGGAAACACCATATATTTT
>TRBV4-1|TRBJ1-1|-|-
CASSQDPRGSSNEAFF
TGCGCCAGCAGCCAAGATCCCAGGGGCTCGTCAAATGAAGCTTTCTTT
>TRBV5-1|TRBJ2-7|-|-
CASSPSATYEQYF
TGCGCCAGCAGCCCGAGCGCGACCTACGAGCAGTACTTC
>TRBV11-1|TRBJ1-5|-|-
CASSLGGSNQPQHF
TGTGCCAGCAGCTTGGGGGGCAGCAATCAGCCCCAGCATTTT
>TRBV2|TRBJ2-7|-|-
CASSETKYEQYF
TGTGCCAGCAGTGAGACGAAATACGAGCAGTACTTC
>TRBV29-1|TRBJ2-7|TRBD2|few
CSVVQGLSYEQYF
TGCAGCGTTGTTCAGGGACTATCCTACGAGCAGTACTTC
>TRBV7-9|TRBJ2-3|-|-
CASSPRTDDTDTQYF
TGTGCCAGCAGCCCCAGGACGGACGACACAGATACGCAGTATTTT